This entry is about one T cell receptor (beta chain). The germline V gene has CDR1 ENHRY and CDR2 SYGVKD. V lost 2 bases to trimming and J lost 3 bases; unmatched junction nucleotides: 8. The CDR3 length is 16 residues. The data stem from a study of blood T cell repertoires in COVID-19. For the study at large: COVID-19 samples from acute and convalescent phases originated in the United States, Italy and Spain. T cells, B-cell-depleted T cells, or PBMCs provided the cDNA or gDNA that served as material.

Profiling relied on immunoSEQ multiplex PCR, and the TCRdb table lists in-frame clones only, not all of them. The data show around 210,000 clones, around 80% seen once. Sequences were obtained from peripheral blood. This sequence joins TRBV10-3 and TRBJ2-3; 7 nucleotides agree with TRBD1. The clonotype comes from a woman in her seventies with acute or convalescent COVID-19. DNA of the CDR3: TGTGCCATCAGTGAGGAGGGGGCGATTGCGACAGATACGCAGTATTTT. This encodes CAISEEGAIATDTQYF.